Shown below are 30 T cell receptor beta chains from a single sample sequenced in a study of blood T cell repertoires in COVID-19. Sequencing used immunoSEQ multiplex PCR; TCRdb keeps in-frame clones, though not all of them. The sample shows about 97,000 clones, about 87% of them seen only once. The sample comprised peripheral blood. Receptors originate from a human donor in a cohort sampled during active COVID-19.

The CDR3 DNA sequence: TGTGCCAGCTCCCCTGATCAGTTCGCGCAGTATTTT. It is translated as CASSPDQFAQYF. This chain connects TRBV18 to TRBJ2-3; no clear D. There are 12 residues in the CDR3. Germline lookup yields CDR1 KGHSH and CDR2 LQKENI. The V gene lost 6 bases and the J gene lost 10 bases, with 14 bases spanning the gap.

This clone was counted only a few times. CDR3 nucleotide sequence: TGTGCCAGCAGCTTAGGCCCAGCTCAGGTCAATGAGCAGTTCTTC. Translating gives CASSLGPAQVNEQFF. V and J are TRBV7-9 and TRBJ2-1; D is unclear. Germline CDR1 SEHNR, CDR2 FQNEAQ (reference sequence). With 1 base removed from V and 6 bases from J, the gap between germline ends came to 13 bases. There are 15 residues in the CDR3.

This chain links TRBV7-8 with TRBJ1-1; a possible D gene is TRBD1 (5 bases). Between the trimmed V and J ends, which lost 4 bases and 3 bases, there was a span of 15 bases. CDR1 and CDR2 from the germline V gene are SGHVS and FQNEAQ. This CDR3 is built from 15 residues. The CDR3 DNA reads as TGTGCCAGCAGCTCAAAAAATCAGGGATACACTGAAGCTTTCTTT. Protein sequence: CASSSKNQGYTEAFF.

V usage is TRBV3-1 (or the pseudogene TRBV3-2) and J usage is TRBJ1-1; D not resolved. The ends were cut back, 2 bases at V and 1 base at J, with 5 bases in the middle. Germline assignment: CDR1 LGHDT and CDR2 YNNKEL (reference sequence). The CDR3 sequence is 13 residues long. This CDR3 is CASSQYRNTEAFF. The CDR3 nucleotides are TGTGCCAGCAGCCAATACAGGAACACTGAAGCTTTCTTT.

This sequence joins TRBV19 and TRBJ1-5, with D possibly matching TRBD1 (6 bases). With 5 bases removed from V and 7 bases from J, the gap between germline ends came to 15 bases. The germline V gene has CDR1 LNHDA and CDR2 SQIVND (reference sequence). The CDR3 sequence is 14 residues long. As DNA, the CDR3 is TGTGCCAGTAGTCAGTCGGGGGGCCGACAGCCCCAGCATTTT. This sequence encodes CASSQSGGRQPQHF.

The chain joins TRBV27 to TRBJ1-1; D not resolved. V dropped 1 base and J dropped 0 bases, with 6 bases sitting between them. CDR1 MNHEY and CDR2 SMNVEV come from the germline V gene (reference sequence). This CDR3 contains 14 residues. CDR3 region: CASSLYYMNTEAFF. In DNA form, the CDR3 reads TGTGCCAGCAGTTTATACTATATGAACACTGAAGCTTTCTTT.

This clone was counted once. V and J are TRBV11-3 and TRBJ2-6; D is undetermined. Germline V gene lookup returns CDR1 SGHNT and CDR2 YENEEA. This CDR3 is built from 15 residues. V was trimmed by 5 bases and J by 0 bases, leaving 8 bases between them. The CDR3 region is CASSKQLSGANVLTF. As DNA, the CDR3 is TGTGCCAGCAGCAAACAGCTCTCTGGGGCCAACGTCCTGACTTTC.

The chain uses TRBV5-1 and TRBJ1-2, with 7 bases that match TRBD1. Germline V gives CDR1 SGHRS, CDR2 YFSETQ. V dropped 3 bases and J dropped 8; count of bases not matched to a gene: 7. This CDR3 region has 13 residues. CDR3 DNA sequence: TGCGCCAGCAGCTCAGACAGGGTGATCGGCTACACCTTC. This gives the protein CASSSDRVIGYTF.

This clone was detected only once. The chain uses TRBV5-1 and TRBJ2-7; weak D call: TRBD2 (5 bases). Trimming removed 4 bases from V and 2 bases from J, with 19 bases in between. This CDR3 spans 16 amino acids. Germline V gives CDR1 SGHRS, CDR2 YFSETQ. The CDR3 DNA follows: TGCGCCAGCAGCCAGCCTGCCCGGGGAATGACCTACGAGCAGTACTTC. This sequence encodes CASSQPARGMTYEQYF.

The CDR3 DNA sequence: TGTGCCAGTAGTGACAGGGGCTTCACAGATACGCAGTATTTT. Protein product: CASSDRGFTDTQYF. The chain links TRBV19 to TRBJ2-3; 8 bases are shared with TRBD1. CDR3 length equals 14 residues. CDR1 and CDR2 from the germline V gene are LNHDA and SQIVND (reference sequence). Trimming at V came to 5 bases and at J to 2 bases, leaving 3 bases not matched to a gene. Complete variable domain (other parts from reference TRBV19 and TRBJ2-3): DGGITQSPKYLFRKEGQNVTLSCEQNLNHDAMYWYRQDPGQGLRLIYYSQIVNDFQKGDIAEGYSVSREKKESFPLTVTSAQKNPTAFYLCASSDRGFTDTQYFGPGTRLTVL.

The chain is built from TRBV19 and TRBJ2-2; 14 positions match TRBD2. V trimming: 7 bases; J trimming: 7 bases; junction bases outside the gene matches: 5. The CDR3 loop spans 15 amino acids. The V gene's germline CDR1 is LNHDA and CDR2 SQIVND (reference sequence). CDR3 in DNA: TGTGCCAGTAACCTGGGACTAGCGGGAGTCGGGGAGCTGTTTTTT. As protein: CASNLGLAGVGELFF.

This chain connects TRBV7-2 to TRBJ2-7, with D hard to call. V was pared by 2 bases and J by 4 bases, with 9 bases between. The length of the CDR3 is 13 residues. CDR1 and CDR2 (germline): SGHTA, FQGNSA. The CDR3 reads CASSLIRSYEQYF. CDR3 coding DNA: TGTGCCAGCAGCTTAATCAGGTCTTACGAGCAGTACTTC.

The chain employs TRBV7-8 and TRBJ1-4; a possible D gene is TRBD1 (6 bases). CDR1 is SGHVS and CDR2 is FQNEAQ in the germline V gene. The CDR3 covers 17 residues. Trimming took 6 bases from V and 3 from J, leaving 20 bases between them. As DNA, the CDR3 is TGTGCCAGCAGTCGGGGGGCATGGGGTTCGGCTAATGAAAAACTGTTTTTT. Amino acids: CASSRGAWGSANEKLFF.

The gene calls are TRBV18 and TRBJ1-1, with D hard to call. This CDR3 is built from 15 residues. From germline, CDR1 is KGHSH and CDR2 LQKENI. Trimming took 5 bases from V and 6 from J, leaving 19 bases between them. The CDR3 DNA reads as TGTGCCAGCTCAAACTCGGTCCGGGGTTTCTCTGAAGCTTTCTTT. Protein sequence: CASSNSVRGFSEAFF.

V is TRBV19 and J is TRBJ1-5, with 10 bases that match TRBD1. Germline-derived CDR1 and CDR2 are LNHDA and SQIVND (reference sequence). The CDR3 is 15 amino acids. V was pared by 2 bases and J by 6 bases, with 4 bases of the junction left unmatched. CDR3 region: CASSITGQGIQPQHF. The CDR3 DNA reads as TGTGCCAGTAGTATAACGGGACAGGGGATTCAGCCCCAGCATTTT.

The CDR3 is CASRLAGAQREQYF. The CDR3 nucleotides read TGTGCCAGCAGACTAGCGGGAGCCCAAAGGGAGCAGTACTTC. The chain is built from TRBV6-5 and TRBJ2-7; 11 bases are a match to TRBD2. The CDR3 consists of 14 residues. Germline lookup yields CDR1 MNHEY and CDR2 SVGAGI. V lost 6 bases and J lost 7; bases outside the gene matches: 8.

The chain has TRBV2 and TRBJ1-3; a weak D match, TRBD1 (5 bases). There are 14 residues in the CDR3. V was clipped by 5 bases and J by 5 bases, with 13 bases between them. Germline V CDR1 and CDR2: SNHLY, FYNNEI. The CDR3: CASSYQGPRNTIYF. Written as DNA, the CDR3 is TGTGCCAGCAGTTACCAGGGTCCCCGAAACACCATATATTTT.

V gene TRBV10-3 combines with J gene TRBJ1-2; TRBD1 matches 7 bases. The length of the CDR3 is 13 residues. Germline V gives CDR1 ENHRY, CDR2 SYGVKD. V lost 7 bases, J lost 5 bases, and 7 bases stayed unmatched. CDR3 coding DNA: TGTGCCATCACCCGGGACAGCGCTTATGGCTACACCTTC. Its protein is CAITRDSAYGYTF.

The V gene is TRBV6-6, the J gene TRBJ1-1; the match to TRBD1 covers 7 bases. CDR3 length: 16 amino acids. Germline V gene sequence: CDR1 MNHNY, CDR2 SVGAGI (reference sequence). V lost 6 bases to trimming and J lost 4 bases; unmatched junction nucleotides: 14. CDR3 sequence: CASRLEQGIGSTEAFF. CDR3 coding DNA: TGTGCCAGCAGACTCGAACAGGGGATTGGGAGCACTGAAGCTTTCTTT.

CDR3 DNA: TGTGCCAGCGGGGGGAGGGGAAGCGGGGCCAACGTCCTGACTTTC. It yields the protein CASGGRGSGANVLTF. The chain employs TRBV2 and TRBJ2-6, with 7 bases that match TRBD2. Germline loops: CDR1 SNHLY, CDR2 FYNNEI. This CDR3 has 15 amino acids. Trimming at V came to 8 bases and at J to 4 bases, leaving 8 bases not matched to a gene.

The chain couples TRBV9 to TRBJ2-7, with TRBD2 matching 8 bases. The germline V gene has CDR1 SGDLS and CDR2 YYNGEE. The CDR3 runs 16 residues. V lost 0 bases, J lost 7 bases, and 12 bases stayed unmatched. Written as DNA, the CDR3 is TGTGCCAGCAGCGTAGAACCGGCGGGAGGTGCCGTGGAGCAGTACTTC. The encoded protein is CASSVEPAGGAVEQYF.

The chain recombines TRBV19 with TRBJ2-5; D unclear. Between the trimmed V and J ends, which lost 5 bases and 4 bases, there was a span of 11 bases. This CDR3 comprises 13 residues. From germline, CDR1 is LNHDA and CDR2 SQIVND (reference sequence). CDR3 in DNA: TGTGCCAGTAGTCCTCAGCCAGGAGAGACCCAGTACTTC. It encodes CASSPQPGETQYF.

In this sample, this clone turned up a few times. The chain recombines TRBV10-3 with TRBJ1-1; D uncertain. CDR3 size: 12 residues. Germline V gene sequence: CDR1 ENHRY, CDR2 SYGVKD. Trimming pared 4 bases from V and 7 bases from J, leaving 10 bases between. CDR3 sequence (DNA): TGTGCCATCAGTGGGAACACAGATGAAGCTTTCTTT. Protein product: CAISGNTDEAFF.

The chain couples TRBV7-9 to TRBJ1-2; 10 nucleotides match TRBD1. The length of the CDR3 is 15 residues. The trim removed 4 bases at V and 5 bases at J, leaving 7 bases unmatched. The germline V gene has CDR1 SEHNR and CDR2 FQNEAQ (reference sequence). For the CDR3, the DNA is TGTGCCAGCAGCTCACCCGGGACAGGGGATTATGGCTACACCTTC. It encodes CASSSPGTGDYGYTF. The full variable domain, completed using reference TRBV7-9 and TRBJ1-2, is DTGVSQNPRHKITKRGQNVTFRCDPISEHNRLYWYRQTLGQGPEFLTYFQNEAQLEKSRLLSDRFSAERPKGSFSTLEIQRTEQGDSAMYLCASSSPGTGDYGYTFGSGTRLTVV.

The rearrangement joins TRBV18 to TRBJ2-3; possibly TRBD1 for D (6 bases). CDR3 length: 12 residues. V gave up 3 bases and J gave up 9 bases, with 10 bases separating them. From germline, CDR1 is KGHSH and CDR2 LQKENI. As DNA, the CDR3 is TGTGCCAGCTCACCGGACAGTTACACGCAGTATTTT. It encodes CASSPDSYTQYF. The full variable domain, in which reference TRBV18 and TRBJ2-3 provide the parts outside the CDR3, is NAGVMQNPRHLVRRRGQEARLRCSPMKGHSHVYWYRQLPEEGLKFMVYLQKENIIDESGMPKERFSAEFPKEGPSILRIQQVVRGDSAAYFCASSPDSYTQYFGPGTRLTVL.

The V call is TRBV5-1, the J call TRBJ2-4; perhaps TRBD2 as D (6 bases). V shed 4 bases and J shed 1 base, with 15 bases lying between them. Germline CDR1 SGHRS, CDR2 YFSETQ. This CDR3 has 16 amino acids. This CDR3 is CASSPGDLTAKNIQYF. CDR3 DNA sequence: TGCGCCAGCAGCCCGGGGGACTTGACCGCCAAAAACATTCAGTACTTC.

The CDR3 sequence is CASSPKSGQALEWAQYF. CDR3 nucleotide sequence: TGTGCCAGCAGCCCGAAAAGCGGACAGGCGCTGGAATGGGCCCAGTACTTC. The rearrangement uses TRBV5-4 and TRBJ2-5; 7 bases line up with TRBD1. Germline values: CDR1 SGHNT, CDR2 YYREEE (reference sequence). J was trimmed by 9 bases and V by 4 bases; bases with no gene match: 21. The CDR3 is 17 residues long.

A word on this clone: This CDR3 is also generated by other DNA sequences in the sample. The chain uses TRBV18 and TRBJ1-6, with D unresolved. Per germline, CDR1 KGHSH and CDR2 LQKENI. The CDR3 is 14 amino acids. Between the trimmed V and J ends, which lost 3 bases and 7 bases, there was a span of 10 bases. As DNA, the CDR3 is TGTGCCAGCTCACCGTCGGGTAACAATTCACCCCTCCACTTT. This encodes CASSPSGNNSPLHF.

CDR3 in DNA: TGTGCCAGCAGTCCAATGGGACAGACAGATACGCAGTATTTT. This encodes CASSPMGQTDTQYF. This chain joins TRBV28 and TRBJ2-3; 7 bases fit TRBD1. The germline CDR1 and CDR2 sequences are MDHEN and SYDVKM. The CDR3 has 14 residues. Trimming removed 5 bases from V and 3 bases from J; junction bases left unmatched: 5.

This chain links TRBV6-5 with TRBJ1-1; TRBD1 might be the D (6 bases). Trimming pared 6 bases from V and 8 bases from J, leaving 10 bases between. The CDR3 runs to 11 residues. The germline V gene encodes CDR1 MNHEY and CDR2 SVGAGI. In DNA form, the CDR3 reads TGTGCCAGCAGAAATACAGGGGAAGCTTTCTTT. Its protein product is CASRNTGEAFF.